This TCR beta chain was captured in a study of cytomegalovirus exposure and HLA in healthy donors. Study-level information: An earlier analysis found 120 million or so unique TCR beta sequences from around 180 million T cells.

Study findings and constraints: Reportedly, fewer N-insertions than the approximately 690-donor mean appeared in an Asian-associated ancestry cluster in a later analysis. Across donors, most TCRs were seen rarely, yet some public ones were widespread. An analysis done earlier found most TCR beta V segments productive about 90% or about 30% of the time.

The CDR3 spans 16 residues. After removal of 5 bases from V and 3 bases from J, the junction contained 13 bases not matched to a gene. The germline CDR1 and CDR2 sequences are LNHDA and SQIVND (reference sequence). To note about this clone: Antigen specificity is unknown.

The PCR had 60 Vbeta and 13 Jbeta primers. Sequenced by immunoSEQ multiplex PCR; TCRdb stores in-frame clones only, minus some. The top ten clones hold roughly 10% of a sample with 210,000 or so clones, over 80% of them seen once. V usage is TRBV19 and J usage is TRBJ2-7; 7 nucleotides agree with TRBD1. The receptor was isolated from a woman aged 45-59 years in good health and CMV-seropositive. Specimen: PBMCs. CDR3 sequence (DNA): TGTGCCAGTAGTCCCTGGACAGGACCCACCTTCTACGAGCAGTACTTC. Amino acids: CASSPWTGPTFYEQYF.